The rows below give T cell receptor beta chains drawn from one sample of a study of CD8+ T cells in alopecia areata. Some clones are missing from TCRdb's copy, which holds only in-frame ones; the method was immunoSEQ multiplex PCR. The sample includes about 150,000 clones, roughly 50% seen only once; the top ten take under 6.5%. The sequences come from CD4+ T cells sorted from blood, collected at week 0. The receptor set was obtained from a human donor with alopecia areata. Each CDR3 is given with its conserved first and last residue. Fields, in order: D gene, V gene, J gene, clone size, CDR3 protein, CDR3 DNA. A D gene is named only where the DNA matches it firmly. A clone size is listed for some rows: how often the clone was seen (once, few, many), or a class if it is expanded.

d_gene: NA
v_gene: TRBV4-3
j_gene: TRBJ1-4
abundance: NA
CDR3aa: CASSQGGRDEKLFF
CDR3nt: TGCGCCAGCAGCCAAGGGGGACGTGATGAAAAACTGTTTTTT

d_gene: NA
v_gene: TRBV10-3
j_gene: TRBJ2-3
abundance: once
CDR3aa: CAISFWRDSSTDTQYF
CDR3nt: TGTGCCATCTCCTTTTGGAGGGACAGCAGCACAGATACGCAGTATTTT

d_gene: NA
v_gene: TRBV2
j_gene: TRBJ2-7
abundance: NA
CDR3aa: CASSDSLYEQYF
CDR3nt: TGTGCCAGCAGTGACAGTCTCTACGAGCAGTACTTC

d_gene: NA
v_gene: TRBV30
j_gene: TRBJ1-2
abundance: NA
CDR3aa: CAWSVKGSSYTF
CDR3nt: TGTGCCTGGAGTGTAAAGGGGTCTAGCTACACCTTC

d_gene: TRBD2
v_gene: TRBV11-2
j_gene: TRBJ2-1
abundance: NA
CDR3aa: CASSIGLAGSNEQFF
CDR3nt: TGTGCCAGCAGCATCGGACTAGCGGGGAGCAATGAGCAGTTCTTC

d_gene: NA
v_gene: TRBV28
j_gene: TRBJ2-5
abundance: NA
CDR3aa: CASSPTPQGTFQETQYF
CDR3nt: TGTGCCAGCAGTCCCACTCCTCAGGGGACCTTCCAAGAGACCCAGTACTTC

d_gene: NA
v_gene: TRBV7-2
j_gene: TRBJ1-5
abundance: NA
CDR3aa: CASSPGVRQPQHF
CDR3nt: TGTGCCAGCAGCCCAGGGGTTCGTCAGCCCCAGCATTTT

d_gene: NA
v_gene: TRBV30
j_gene: TRBJ2-3
abundance: NA
CDR3aa: CAWSVRDTDTQYF
CDR3nt: TGTGCCTGGAGTGTGAGGGACACAGATACGCAGTATTTT

d_gene: NA
v_gene: TRBV6-5
j_gene: TRBJ1-4
abundance: NA
CDR3aa: CASSYSGGLNEKLFF
CDR3nt: TGTGCCAGCAGTTACTCGGGGGGCCTTAATGAAAAACTGTTTTTT

d_gene: NA
v_gene: TRBV7-9
j_gene: TRBJ1-1
abundance: NA
CDR3aa: CAGSDEATEAFF
CDR3nt: TGTGCGGGGTCAGACGAGGCAACTGAAGCTTTCTTT

d_gene: NA
v_gene: TRBV9
j_gene: TRBJ1-5
abundance: once
CDR3aa: CASSEKGVGNQPQHF
CDR3nt: TGTGCCAGCAGCGAAAAAGGGGTTGGGAATCAGCCCCAGCATTTT

d_gene: NA
v_gene: TRBV27
j_gene: TRBJ1-6
abundance: many
CDR3aa: CASSIRHNSPLHF
CDR3nt: TGTGCCAGCAGTATACGACACAATTCACCCCTCCACTTT

d_gene: TRBD1
v_gene: TRBV5-1
j_gene: TRBJ2-5
abundance: few
CDR3aa: CASSFGTGEETQYF
CDR3nt: TGCGCCAGCAGCTTCGGGACAGGGGAAGAGACCCAGTACTTC

d_gene: TRBD1
v_gene: TRBV6-5
j_gene: TRBJ2-7
abundance: NA
CDR3aa: CASSGTGATYEQYF
CDR3nt: TGTGCCAGCAGTGGCACAGGGGCGACCTACGAGCAGTACTTC

d_gene: TRBD1
v_gene: TRBV30
j_gene: TRBJ2-1
abundance: NA
CDR3aa: CAWSRGQGASEQFF
CDR3nt: TGTGCCTGGAGTAGGGGACAGGGGGCGAGTGAGCAGTTCTTC

d_gene: NA
v_gene: TRBV4-2
j_gene: TRBJ2-1
abundance: few
CDR3aa: CASSQVARVPVREQFF
CDR3nt: TGTGCCAGCAGCCAAGTTGCTCGCGTCCCAGTACGGGAGCAGTTCTTC

d_gene: NA
v_gene: TRBV29-1
j_gene: TRBJ2-3
abundance: NA
CDR3aa: CSGDSGRADTQYF
CDR3nt: TGCAGCGGCGACTCGGGTCGCGCAGATACGCAGTATTTT

d_gene: TRBD1
v_gene: TRBV4-3
j_gene: TRBJ2-1
abundance: few
CDR3aa: CASSRGRDRGRSSYNEQFF
CDR3nt: TGCGCCAGCAGCCGCGGCCGGGACAGGGGCCGTAGCTCCTACAATGAGCAGTTCTTC

d_gene: NA
v_gene: TRBV27
j_gene: TRBJ2-7
abundance: NA
CDR3aa: CASTGSYEQYF
CDR3nt: TGTGCCAGCACGGGCAGCTACGAGCAGTACTTC

d_gene: TRBD2
v_gene: TRBV4-3
j_gene: TRBJ2-3
abundance: NA
CDR3aa: CASSQGTSGGGSDTQYF
CDR3nt: TGCGCCAGCAGCCAAGGGACTAGCGGGGGGGGTTCGGATACGCAGTATTTT

d_gene: NA
v_gene: TRBV2
j_gene: TRBJ1-2
abundance: NA
CDR3aa: CASSLDIYGYTF
CDR3nt: TGTGCCAGCAGTCTTGACATCTATGGCTACACCTTC

d_gene: NA
v_gene: TRBV29-1
j_gene: TRBJ2-3
abundance: NA
CDR3aa: CSVAPTTDTQYF
CDR3nt: TGCAGCGTTGCCCCAACCACAGATACGCAGTATTTT

d_gene: NA
v_gene: TRBV27
j_gene: TRBJ1-3
abundance: NA
CDR3aa: CASSRAGLWNTIYF
CDR3nt: TGTGCCAGCAGTCGGGCAGGGCTTTGGAACACCATATATTTT

d_gene: NA
v_gene: TRBV12-5
j_gene: TRBJ2-3
abundance: NA
CDR3aa: CASGLSRQDGDTQYF
CDR3nt: TGTGCTAGTGGTTTGAGCCGACAAGACGGGGATACGCAGTATTTT

d_gene: TRBD1
v_gene: TRBV25-1
j_gene: TRBJ2-3
abundance: NA
CDR3aa: CAIGQGTDTQYF
CDR3nt: TGTGCCATTGGACAGGGCACAGATACGCAGTATTTT

d_gene: NA
v_gene: TRBV5-1
j_gene: TRBJ1-2
abundance: NA
CDR3aa: CASSEEGGYGYTF
CDR3nt: TGCGCCAGCAGCGAGGAAGGGGGCTATGGCTACACCTTC

d_gene: NA
v_gene: TRBV7-2
j_gene: TRBJ2-3
abundance: NA
CDR3aa: CASSREPGAADTQYF
CDR3nt: TGTGCCAGCAGCCGAGAGCCGGGGGCTGCAGATACGCAGTATTTT

d_gene: NA
v_gene: TRBV18
j_gene: TRBJ2-5
abundance: NA
CDR3aa: CASSSTEQETQYF
CDR3nt: TGTGCCAGCTCAAGCACAGAACAAGAGACCCAGTACTTC

d_gene: NA
v_gene: TRBV6-5
j_gene: TRBJ2-7
abundance: NA
CDR3aa: CASSYAPASYEQYF
CDR3nt: TGTGCCAGCAGTTACGCCCCGGCGTCCTACGAGCAGTACTTC

d_gene: NA
v_gene: TRBV19
j_gene: TRBJ2-5
abundance: NA
CDR3aa: CASSIGGTGKTQYF
CDR3nt: TGTGCCAGTAGTATTGGGGGCACGGGTAAGACCCAGTACTTC

d_gene: TRBD1
v_gene: TRBV30
j_gene: TRBJ1-4
abundance: NA
CDR3aa: CAWSESGGAGEKLFF
CDR3nt: TGTGCCTGGAGTGAATCAGGGGGCGCGGGTGAAAAACTGTTTTTT

d_gene: TRBD1
v_gene: TRBV7-2
j_gene: TRBJ1-1
abundance: NA
CDR3aa: CASSSGQVERAFF
CDR3nt: TGTGCCAGCAGTTCGGGACAGGTGGAGAGGGCTTTCTTT

d_gene: NA
v_gene: TRBV4-2
j_gene: TRBJ1-6
abundance: NA
CDR3aa: CASSQIPQGNVSPLHF
CDR3nt: TGTGCCAGCAGCCAGATACCCCAGGGGAATGTGTCACCCCTCCACTTT

d_gene: TRBD1
v_gene: TRBV4-3
j_gene: TRBJ2-5
abundance: NA
CDR3aa: CASSLGTDQETQYF
CDR3nt: TGCGCCAGCAGCCTCGGGACAGACCAAGAGACCCAGTACTTC

d_gene: TRBD2
v_gene: TRBV30
j_gene: TRBJ2-5
abundance: NA
CDR3aa: CAWTGLAGSQETQYF
CDR3nt: TGTGCCTGGACCGGACTAGCGGGGAGCCAAGAGACCCAGTACTTC

d_gene: NA
v_gene: TRBV30
j_gene: TRBJ1-5
abundance: NA
CDR3aa: CAWSGRGGDQPQHF
CDR3nt: TGTGCCTGGAGTGGCAGGGGAGGGGATCAGCCCCAGCATTTT

d_gene: TRBD2
v_gene: TRBV29-1
j_gene: TRBJ2-2
abundance: NA
CDR3aa: CSVQSGGTANTGELFF
CDR3nt: TGCAGCGTTCAATCGGGGGGGACTGCGAACACCGGGGAGCTGTTTTTT

d_gene: NA
v_gene: TRBV25-1
j_gene: TRBJ2-5
abundance: NA
CDR3aa: CASSGEIGQKETQYF
CDR3nt: TGTGCCAGCAGTGGGGAGATCGGACAGAAAGAGACCCAGTACTTC

d_gene: NA
v_gene: TRBV5-1
j_gene: TRBJ2-5
abundance: once
CDR3aa: CASSMAPPQETQYF
CDR3nt: TGCGCCAGCAGCATGGCACCTCCACAAGAGACCCAGTACTTC

d_gene: NA
v_gene: TRBV11-1
j_gene: TRBJ2-2
abundance: NA
CDR3aa: CASSQGQGGELFF
CDR3nt: TGTGCCAGCAGCCAAGGGCAGGGCGGGGAGCTGTTTTTT

d_gene: NA
v_gene: TRBV14
j_gene: TRBJ2-4
abundance: few
CDR3aa: CASSQVDIQYF
CDR3nt: TGTGCCAGCAGCCAAGTAGACATTCAGTACTTC

d_gene: NA
v_gene: TRBV30
j_gene: TRBJ1-5
abundance: NA
CDR3aa: CACTLGGVGPQHF
CDR3nt: TGTGCCTGTACACTGGGGGGGGTAGGGCCCCAGCATTTT

d_gene: NA
v_gene: TRBV14
j_gene: TRBJ2-1
abundance: NA
CDR3aa: CASSQDLGQAYNEQFF
CDR3nt: TGTGCCAGCAGCCAAGATCTAGGGCAGGCTTACAATGAGCAGTTCTTC

d_gene: NA
v_gene: TRBV25-1
j_gene: TRBJ1-3
abundance: NA
CDR3aa: CASSAMRISGNTIYF
CDR3nt: TGTGCCAGCAGTGCAATGCGGATCTCTGGAAACACCATATATTTT

d_gene: TRBD1
v_gene: TRBV9
j_gene: TRBJ1-2
abundance: NA
CDR3aa: CASSGVTGYGYTF
CDR3nt: TGTGCCAGCAGCGGAGTGACAGGGTATGGCTACACCTTC